The 6 T cell receptor beta chains below come from one sample, sequenced in a study of blood T cell repertoires in COVID-19. The method was immunoSEQ multiplex PCR; TCRdb's version includes in-frame clones alone and lacks a portion of them. The sample has 66,000 or so clones, 80% seen once. Material for sequencing was peripheral blood. Every receptor here comes from a human donor in a cohort sampled during active COVID-19.

V is TRBV19 and J is TRBJ1-1; no clear D gene. Germline V gene sequence: CDR1 LNHDA, CDR2 SQIVND (reference sequence). The CDR3 totals 14 residues. The V end was cut by 3 bases, the J end by 2 bases, with 10 bases between. CDR3 loop: CASSIGLPNTEAFF. The CDR3 DNA is TGTGCCAGTAGTATTGGCTTACCAAACACTGAAGCTTTCTTT.

The rearrangement links TRBV15 to TRBJ2-5; TRBD2 is a possible D gene (5 bases). This CDR3 region has 14 residues. The germline CDR1 and CDR2 sequences are LNHNV and YYDKDF (reference sequence). V lost 1 base, J lost 1 base, and 7 bases lay in between. DNA for the CDR3: TGTGCCACCAGCAGAGTTGGGAGCCAAGAGACCCAGTACTTC. Residues: CATSRVGSQETQYF.

This chain uses TRBV3-1 (or the pseudogene TRBV3-2) with TRBJ2-7; 15 bases are a match to TRBD2. This CDR3 has 16 amino acids. Germline V CDR1 and CDR2: LGHDT, YNNKEL (reference sequence). V was pared by 4 bases and J by 5 bases, with 6 bases of the junction left unmatched. Here the CDR3 reads CASSLGLAGGFNEQYF. The CDR3 DNA is TGTGCCAGCAGCCTAGGACTAGCGGGAGGGTTCAACGAGCAGTACTTC.

V gene TRBV7-2 combines with J gene TRBJ2-7; TRBD1 matches at 9 bases. The trim removed 5 bases at V and 1 base at J, leaving 9 bases unmatched. Germline V gene data show CDR1 as SGHTA and CDR2 as FQGNSA. The CDR3 length is 16 residues. CDR3 nucleotides: TGTGCCAGCAGCCCCCCCCGGGACAGGGTTTCCTACGAGCAGTACTTC. This gives the protein CASSPPRDRVSYEQYF.

The chain recombines TRBV7-2 with TRBJ1-6; D ambiguous. CDR1 and CDR2 from the germline V gene are SGHTA and FQGNSA. The CDR3 totals 15 residues. The V end lost 1 base, the J end lost 8 bases, and 12 bases lay between the germline ends. DNA for the CDR3: TGTGCCAGCAGCTTAGGGAGGGTACGGGATTCACCCCTCCACTTT. As protein: CASSLGRVRDSPLHF. Based on the CDR3 plus reference TRBV7-2 and TRBJ1-6, the full variable domain is GAGVSQSPSNKVTEKGKDVELRCDPISGHTALYWYRQSLGQGLEFLIYFQGNSAPDKSGLPSDRFSAERTGGSVSTLTIQRTQQEDSAVYLCASSLGRVRDSPLHFGNGTRLTVT.

The CDR3 here is CASSYGTGGPDTQYF. The CDR3 DNA sequence: TGTGCCAGCAGCTACGGGACAGGGGGTCCAGATACGCAGTATTTT. The chain recombines TRBV7-8 with TRBJ2-3, with 11 nucleotides matching TRBD1. V dropped 4 bases and J dropped 4; count of bases not matched to a gene: 4. Germline lookup yields CDR1 SGHVS and CDR2 FQNEAQ. There are 15 residues in the CDR3.